Below, 17 T cell receptor beta chains from the same sample are listed, as sequenced in a study of blood T cell repertoires in COVID-19. Only in-frame clones appear in the TCRdb table, and some are missing; sequencing was by immunoSEQ multiplex PCR. The data hold roughly 69,000 clones, with over 75% observed a single time. Sequenced material: peripheral blood. The receptors were sampled from a man in his forties or fifties with active COVID-19.

The chain recombines TRBV5-1 with TRBJ2-1; 10 nucleotides match TRBD2. Germline V gene sequence: CDR1 SGHRS, CDR2 YFSETQ. The CDR3 is 14 amino acids. The ends lost 0 bases at V and 10 bases at J; junction bases unmatched: 4. Written as DNA, the CDR3 is TGCGCCAGCAGCTTGGCTAGCGGGGGAAACGAGCAGTTCTTC. It translates to CASSLASGGNEQFF.

The rearrangement uses TRBV7-9 and TRBJ2-1; possible D gene TRBD1, 5 bases. This CDR3 spans 17 amino acids. V shed 3 bases and J shed 0 bases, with 15 bases lying between them. Per germline, CDR1 SEHNR and CDR2 FQNEAQ (reference sequence). The CDR3 region is CASSFRPQVTSYNEQFF. In DNA form, the CDR3 reads TGTGCCAGCAGCTTCCGACCACAGGTGACCTCCTACAATGAGCAGTTCTTC. The full variable domain, completed using reference TRBV7-9 and TRBJ2-1, is DTGVSQNPRHKITKRGQNVTFRCDPISEHNRLYWYRQTLGQGPEFLTYFQNEAQLEKSRLLSDRFSAERPKGSFSTLEIQRTEQGDSAMYLCASSFRPQVTSYNEQFFGPGTRLTVL.

This chain connects TRBV4-1 to TRBJ2-2, with a possible D match to TRBD1 (6 bases). The CDR3 is made up of 14 amino acids. Trimming pared 1 base from V and 6 bases from J, leaving 9 bases between. The germline CDR1 and CDR2 sequences are MGHRA and YSYEKL. CDR3 coding DNA: TGCGCCAGCAGCCAAGGTGCAGGGGCCGGGGAGCTGTTTTTT. Translating gives CASSQGAGAGELFF.

This chain uses TRBV6-2 or TRBV6-3 with TRBJ2-3; TRBD2 is a possible D gene (6 bases). Germline loops: CDR1 MNHEY, CDR2 SVGEGT. This CDR3 spans 16 amino acids. Deletions cut 2 bases from V and 0 bases from J, with 12 bases between. The CDR3 loop reads CASSYRASASTDTQYF. CDR3 bases: TGTGCCAGCAGTTACAGGGCTAGCGCTAGCACAGATACGCAGTATTTT.

In this sample, this clone turned up once. V usage is TRBV5-1 and J usage is TRBJ2-7, with 7 bases matching TRBD1. V lost 2 bases and J lost 2; bases outside the gene matches: 13. From germline, CDR1 is SGHRS and CDR2 YFSETQ. The CDR3 has 17 residues. The CDR3 sequence is CASSLRPTGAPAYEQYF. The CDR3 nucleotides are TGCGCCAGCAGCTTACGACCCACAGGGGCACCCGCCTACGAGCAGTACTTC.

This clone has a handful of counts. The genes are TRBV7-9 and TRBJ1-1; no clear D. The germline CDR1 and CDR2 sequences are SEHNR and FQNEAQ (reference sequence). V was trimmed by 2 bases and J by 9 bases, leaving 10 bases between them. The CDR3 totals 12 residues. The CDR3 coding sequence is TGTGCCAGCAGCTTAATGGAGCAGAAAGCTTTCTTT. It yields the protein CASSLMEQKAFF.

The V call is TRBV6-5, the J call TRBJ2-1, with D tentatively TRBD2 (7 bases). Germline V gene sequence: CDR1 MNHEY, CDR2 SVGAGI. The V end lost 7 bases, the J end lost 4 bases, and 17 bases lay between the germline ends. The CDR3 has 15 amino acids. The CDR3 bases are TGTGCCAGCACCACGGGGGGAGGGGGTTACAATGAGCAGTTCTTC. As protein: CASTTGGGGYNEQFF.

This chain joins TRBV5-1 and TRBJ2-1; D remains ambiguous. The CDR3 loop spans 11 amino acids. The V end was cut by 1 base, the J end by 8 bases, with 4 bases between. CDR1 and CDR2 (germline): SGHRS, YFSETQ. This chain's CDR3 is CASSLSDEQFF. The CDR3 coding sequence is TGCGCCAGCAGCTTGTCGGATGAGCAGTTCTTC.

The genes are TRBV30 and TRBJ2-3; a possible D gene is TRBD1 (5 bases). V was clipped by 4 bases and J by 3 bases, with 14 bases between them. CDR1 and CDR2 from the germline V gene are GTSNPN and SVGIG (reference sequence). The CDR3 has 14 amino acids. This chain's CDR3 is CAWTLGAPTDTQYF. CDR3 nucleotide sequence: TGTGCCTGGACTCTAGGGGCGCCAACAGATACGCAGTATTTT.

The table lists this clone with a count of one. This sequence joins TRBV30 and TRBJ1-6; no reliable D call. This CDR3 has 12 amino acids. Germline V gene lookup returns CDR1 GTSNPN and CDR2 SVGIG (reference sequence). Trimming removed 2 bases at V and 8 bases at J, with 7 bases between. As DNA, the CDR3 is TGTGCCTGGAGTAGAGAGCATTCACCCCTCCACTTT. This sequence encodes CAWSREHSPLHF.

This clone was detected only a few times. The J gene is TRBJ2-1, the V gene TRBV6-2 or TRBV6-3, with 9 bases that match TRBD2. The CDR3 extends over 17 amino acids. The germline V gene has CDR1 MNHEY and CDR2 SVGEGT. Trimming at V came to 0 bases and at J to 4 bases, leaving 7 bases not matched to a gene. The CDR3 coding sequence is TGTGCCAGCAGTTACTCGCCCAGCGGGGGGATATACAATGAGCAGTTCTTC. Protein sequence: CASSYSPSGGIYNEQFF.

This chain joins TRBV6-6 and TRBJ1-2; 9 bases fit TRBD1. This CDR3 has 17 amino acids. The germline V gene encodes CDR1 MNHNY and CDR2 SVGAGI (reference sequence). Unmatched junction bases numbered 14, after V lost 5 bases and J lost 4 bases. The CDR3 protein is CASSPSGTGKIFYGYTF. In nucleotides, the CDR3 is TGTGCCAGCAGTCCATCCGGGACAGGGAAAATTTTCTATGGCTACACCTTC.

CDR3 nucleotides: TGTGCCAGCAGCTTAGGTATACAGGGGGAATCCTACGAGCAGTACTTC. This gives the protein CASSLGIQGESYEQYF. The genes are TRBV7-9 and TRBJ2-7; 8 bases are a match to TRBD1. Trimming took 1 base from V and 1 from J; bases not matched to a gene: 6. The CDR3 loop spans 16 amino acids. Germline-derived CDR1 and CDR2 are SEHNR and FQNEAQ (reference sequence).

This chain uses TRBV28 with TRBJ1-1; 9 bases fit TRBD1. The CDR3 loop spans 16 amino acids. Trimming took 5 bases from V and 8 from J; bases not matched to a gene: 15. The germline CDR1 and CDR2 sequences are MDHEN and SYDVKM. The CDR3 reads CASSLELGQGKAEAFF. CDR3 DNA: TGTGCCAGCAGTCTAGAGCTAGGACAGGGGAAGGCCGAAGCTTTCTTT.

The CDR3 region has the DNA TGTGCCAGCAGCCTCGGGACAGGGGTAGATACGCAGTATTTT. Translation gives CASSLGTGVDTQYF. The chain carries TRBV3-1 (or the pseudogene TRBV3-2) and TRBJ2-3; 10 nucleotides match TRBD1. The length of the CDR3 is 14 residues. The germline CDR1 and CDR2 sequences are LGHDT and YNNKEL (reference sequence). Germline trimming cut 4 bases from V and 5 bases from J; bases unmatched to any gene: 3.

The chain recombines TRBV6-2 or TRBV6-3 with TRBJ2-1; 8 nucleotides agree with TRBD2. This CDR3 has 15 residues. Per germline, CDR1 MNHEY and CDR2 SVGEGT. V was pared by 4 bases and J by 6 bases, with 8 bases of the junction left unmatched. The CDR3 nucleotides are TGTGCCAGCAGTTCTGCGGGGGGCCCCGGCAATGAGCAGTTCTTC. Its translation is CASSSAGGPGNEQFF.

The genes are TRBV2 and TRBJ2-5, with 7 positions matching TRBD2. The V gene's germline CDR1 is SNHLY and CDR2 FYNNEI. The CDR3 extends over 14 amino acids. With 6 bases clipped from V and 2 bases from J, the junction kept 6 bases outside the gene matches. For the CDR3, the DNA is TGTGCCAGCAGGGATCCGGGACTACAAGAGACCCAGTACTTC. Its translation is CASRDPGLQETQYF.